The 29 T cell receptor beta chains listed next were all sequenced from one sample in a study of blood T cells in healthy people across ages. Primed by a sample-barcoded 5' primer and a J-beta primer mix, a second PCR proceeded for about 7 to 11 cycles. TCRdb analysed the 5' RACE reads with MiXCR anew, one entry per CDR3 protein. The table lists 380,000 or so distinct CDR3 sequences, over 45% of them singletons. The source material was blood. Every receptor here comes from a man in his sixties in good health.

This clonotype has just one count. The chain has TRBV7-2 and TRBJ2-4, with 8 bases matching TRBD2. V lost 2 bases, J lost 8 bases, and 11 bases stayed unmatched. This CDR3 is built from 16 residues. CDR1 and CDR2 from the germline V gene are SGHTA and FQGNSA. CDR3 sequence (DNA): TGTGCCAGCAGCTTATCCCCCAGCGGGAGTAGAGACATTCAGTACTTC. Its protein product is CASSLSPSGSRDIQYF.

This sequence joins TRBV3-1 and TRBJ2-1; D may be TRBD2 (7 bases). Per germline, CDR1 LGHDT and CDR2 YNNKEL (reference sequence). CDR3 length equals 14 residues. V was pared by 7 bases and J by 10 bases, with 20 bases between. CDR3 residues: CASTTGGGAPEQFF. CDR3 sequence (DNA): TGTGCCAGCACCACGGGGGGCGGGGCCCCCGAGCAGTTCTTC.

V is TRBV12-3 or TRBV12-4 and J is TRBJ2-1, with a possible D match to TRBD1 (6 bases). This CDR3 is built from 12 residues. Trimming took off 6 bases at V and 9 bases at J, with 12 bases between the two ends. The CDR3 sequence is CASRPDRFEQFF. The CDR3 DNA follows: TGTGCCAGCAGGCCAGACAGGTTTGAGCAGTTCTTC.

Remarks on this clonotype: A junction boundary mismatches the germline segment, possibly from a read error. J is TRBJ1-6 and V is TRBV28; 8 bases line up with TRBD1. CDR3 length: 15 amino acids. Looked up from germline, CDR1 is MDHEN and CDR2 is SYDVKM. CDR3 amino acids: CASTTGQAGNSPLHF. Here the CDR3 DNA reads TGTGCCAGCACTACGGGACAGGCGGGAAATTCGCCCCTCCACTTT.

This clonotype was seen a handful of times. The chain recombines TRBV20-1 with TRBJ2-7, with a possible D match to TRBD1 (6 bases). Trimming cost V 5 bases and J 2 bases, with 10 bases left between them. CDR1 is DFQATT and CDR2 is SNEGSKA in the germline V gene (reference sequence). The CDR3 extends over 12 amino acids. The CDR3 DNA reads TGCAGTGCTCCGGACAGCCCCTACGAGCAGTACTTC. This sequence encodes CSAPDSPYEQYF.

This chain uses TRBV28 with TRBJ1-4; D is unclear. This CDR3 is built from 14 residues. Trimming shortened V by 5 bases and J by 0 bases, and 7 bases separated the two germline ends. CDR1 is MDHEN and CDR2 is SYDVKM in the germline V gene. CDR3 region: CASSPISTNEKLFF. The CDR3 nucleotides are TGTGCCAGCAGTCCTATCTCAACTAATGAAAAACTGTTTTTT.

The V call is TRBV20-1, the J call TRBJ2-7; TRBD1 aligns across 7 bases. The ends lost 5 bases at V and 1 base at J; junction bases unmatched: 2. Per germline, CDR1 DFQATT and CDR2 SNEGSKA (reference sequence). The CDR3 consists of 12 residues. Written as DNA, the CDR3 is TGCAGTGCTTTGGACAGGTCCTACGAGCAGTACTTC. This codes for CSALDRSYEQYF.

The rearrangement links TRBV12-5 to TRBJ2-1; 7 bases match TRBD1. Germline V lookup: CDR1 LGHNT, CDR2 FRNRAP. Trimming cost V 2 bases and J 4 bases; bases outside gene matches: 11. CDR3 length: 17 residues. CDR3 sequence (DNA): TGTGCTAGTGGTTTGCAACAGGGGAGCGCCCCGTACAATGAGCAGTTCTTC. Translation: CASGLQQGSAPYNEQFF.

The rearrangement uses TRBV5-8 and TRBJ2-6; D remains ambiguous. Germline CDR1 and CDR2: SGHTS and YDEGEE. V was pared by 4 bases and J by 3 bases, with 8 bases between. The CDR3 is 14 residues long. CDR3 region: CASSPRLGANVLTF. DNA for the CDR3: TGTGCCAGCAGCCCCAGGCTTGGGGCCAACGTCCTGACTTTC.

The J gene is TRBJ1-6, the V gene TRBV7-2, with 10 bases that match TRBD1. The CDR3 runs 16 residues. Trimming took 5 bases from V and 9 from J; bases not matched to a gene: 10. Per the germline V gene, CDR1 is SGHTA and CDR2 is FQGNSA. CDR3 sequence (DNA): TGTGCCAGCAGCCCCTACGACAGGGGGCGCTTTTCACCCCTCCACTTT. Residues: CASSPYDRGRFSPLHF.

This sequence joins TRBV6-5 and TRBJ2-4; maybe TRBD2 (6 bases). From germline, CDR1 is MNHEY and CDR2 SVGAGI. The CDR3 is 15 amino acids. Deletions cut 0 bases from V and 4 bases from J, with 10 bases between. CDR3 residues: CASSYSREEKNIQYF. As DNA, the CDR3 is TGTGCCAGCAGTTACTCGAGGGAGGAAAAAAACATTCAGTACTTC.

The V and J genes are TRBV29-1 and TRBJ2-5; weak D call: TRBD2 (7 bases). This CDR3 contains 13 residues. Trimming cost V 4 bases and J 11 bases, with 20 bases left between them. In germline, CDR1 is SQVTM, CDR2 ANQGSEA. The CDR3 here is CSVGGGAVREQYF. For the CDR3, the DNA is TGCAGCGTTGGGGGGGGCGCGGTGCGGGAGCAGTACTTC. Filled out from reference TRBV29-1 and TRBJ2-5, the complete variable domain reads SAVISQKPSRDICQRGTSLTIQCQVDSQVTMMFWYRQQPGQSLTLIATANQGSEATYESGFVIDKFPISRPNLTFSTLTVSNMSPEDSSIYLCSVGGGAVREQYFGPGTRLLVL.

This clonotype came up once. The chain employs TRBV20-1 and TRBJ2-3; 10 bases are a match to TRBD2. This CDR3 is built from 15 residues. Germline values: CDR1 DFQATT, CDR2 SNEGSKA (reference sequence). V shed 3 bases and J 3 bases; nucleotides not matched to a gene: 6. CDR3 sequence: CSASPPSGGTDTQYF. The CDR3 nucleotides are TGCAGTGCTAGTCCCCCTAGCGGGGGTACAGATACGCAGTATTTT.

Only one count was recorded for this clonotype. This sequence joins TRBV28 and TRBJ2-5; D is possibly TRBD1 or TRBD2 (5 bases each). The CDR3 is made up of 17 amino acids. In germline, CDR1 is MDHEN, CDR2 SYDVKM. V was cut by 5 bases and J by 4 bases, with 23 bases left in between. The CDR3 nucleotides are TGTGCCAGCAGTCGAGCTCCTTCCGGGACCCTGGGAGAGACCCAGTACTTC. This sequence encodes CASSRAPSGTLGETQYF. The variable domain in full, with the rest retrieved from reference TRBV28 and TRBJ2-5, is DVKVTQSSRYLVKRTGEKVFLECVQDMDHENMFWYRQDPGLGLRLIYFSYDVKMKEKGDIPEGYSVSREKKERFSLILESASTNQTSMYLCASSRAPSGTLGETQYFGPGTRLLVL.

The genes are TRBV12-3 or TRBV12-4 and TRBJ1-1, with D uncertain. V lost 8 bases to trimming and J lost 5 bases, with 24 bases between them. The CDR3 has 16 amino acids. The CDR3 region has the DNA TGTGCCAGCGGCAGTTACGGCAGGACGGGTAATACTGAAGCTTTCTTT. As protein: CASGSYGRTGNTEAFF.

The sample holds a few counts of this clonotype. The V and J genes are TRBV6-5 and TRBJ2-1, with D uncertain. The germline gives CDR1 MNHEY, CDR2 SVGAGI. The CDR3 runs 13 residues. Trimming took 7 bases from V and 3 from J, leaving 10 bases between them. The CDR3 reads CASTHPNYNEQFF. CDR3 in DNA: TGTGCCAGCACTCACCCTAACTACAATGAGCAGTTCTTC.

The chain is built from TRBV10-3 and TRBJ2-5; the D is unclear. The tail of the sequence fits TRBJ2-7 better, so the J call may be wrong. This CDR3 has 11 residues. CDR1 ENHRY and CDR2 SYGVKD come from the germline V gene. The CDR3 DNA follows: TGTGCCATCAGTGACTACTACGAGCAGTACTTC. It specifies CAISDYYEQYF.

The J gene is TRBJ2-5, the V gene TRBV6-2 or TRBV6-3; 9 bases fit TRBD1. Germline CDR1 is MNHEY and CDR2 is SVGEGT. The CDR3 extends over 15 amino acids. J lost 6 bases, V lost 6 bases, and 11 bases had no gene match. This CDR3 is CASSVGTGRSKTQYF. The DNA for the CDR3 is TGTGCCAGCAGCGTAGGGACAGGGCGTTCGAAGACCCAGTACTTC.

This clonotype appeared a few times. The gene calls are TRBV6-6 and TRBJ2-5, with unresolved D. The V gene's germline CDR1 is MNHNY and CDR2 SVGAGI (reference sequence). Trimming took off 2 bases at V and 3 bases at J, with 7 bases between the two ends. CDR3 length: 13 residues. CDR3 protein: CASSYETEETQYF. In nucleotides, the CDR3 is TGTGCCAGCAGTTACGAGACGGAAGAGACCCAGTACTTC.

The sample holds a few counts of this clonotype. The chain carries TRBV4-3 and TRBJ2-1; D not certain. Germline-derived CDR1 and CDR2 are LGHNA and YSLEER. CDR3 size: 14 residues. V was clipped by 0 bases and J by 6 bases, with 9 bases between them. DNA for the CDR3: TGCGCCAGCAGCCAAGACGGCGCTCGCAATGAGCAGTTCTTC. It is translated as CASSQDGARNEQFF.

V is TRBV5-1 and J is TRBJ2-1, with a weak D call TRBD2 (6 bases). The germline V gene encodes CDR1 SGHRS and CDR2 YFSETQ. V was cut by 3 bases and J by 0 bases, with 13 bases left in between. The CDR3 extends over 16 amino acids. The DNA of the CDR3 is TGCGCCAGCAGCTCTAGCGTGCAGAGCTCCTACAATGAGCAGTTCTTC. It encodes CASSSSVQSSYNEQFF.

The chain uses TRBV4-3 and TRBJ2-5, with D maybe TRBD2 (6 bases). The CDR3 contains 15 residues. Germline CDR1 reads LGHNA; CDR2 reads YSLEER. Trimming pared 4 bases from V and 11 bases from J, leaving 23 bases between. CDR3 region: CASSLGGSEYNEQYF. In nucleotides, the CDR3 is TGCGCCAGCAGCCTAGGAGGGAGTGAGTACAATGAGCAGTACTTC.

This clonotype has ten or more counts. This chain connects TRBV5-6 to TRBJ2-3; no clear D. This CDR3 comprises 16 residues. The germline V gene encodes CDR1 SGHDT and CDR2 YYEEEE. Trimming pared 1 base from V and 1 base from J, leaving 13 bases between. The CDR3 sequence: CASSLFDFFGTDTQYF. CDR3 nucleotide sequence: TGTGCCAGCAGCTTGTTTGACTTTTTTGGCACAGATACGCAGTATTTT.

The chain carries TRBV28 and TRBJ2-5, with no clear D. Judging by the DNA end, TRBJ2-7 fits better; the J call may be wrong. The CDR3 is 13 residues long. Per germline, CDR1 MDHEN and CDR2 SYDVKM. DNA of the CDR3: TGTGCCAGCAGCCCGGGCTACTCCTACGAGCAGTACTTC. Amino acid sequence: CASSPGYSYEQYF.

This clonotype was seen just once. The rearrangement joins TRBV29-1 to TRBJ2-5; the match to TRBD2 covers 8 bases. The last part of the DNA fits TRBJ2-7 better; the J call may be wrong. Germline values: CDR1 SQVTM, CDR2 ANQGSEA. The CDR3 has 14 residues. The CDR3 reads CSAGGAGTPYEQYF. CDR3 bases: TGCAGCGCCGGGGGGGCCGGGACACCCTACGAGCAGTACTTC.

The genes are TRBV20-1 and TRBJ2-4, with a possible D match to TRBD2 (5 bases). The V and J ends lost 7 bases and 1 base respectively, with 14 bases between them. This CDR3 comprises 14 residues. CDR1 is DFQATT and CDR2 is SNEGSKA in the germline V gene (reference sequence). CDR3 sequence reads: CSVEDGVAKNIQYF. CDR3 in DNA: TGCAGTGTGGAGGATGGGGTGGCCAAAAACATTCAGTACTTC.

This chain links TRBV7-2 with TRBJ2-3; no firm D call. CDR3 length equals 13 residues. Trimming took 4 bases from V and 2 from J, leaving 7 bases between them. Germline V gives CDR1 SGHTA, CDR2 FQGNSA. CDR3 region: CASSSLDTDTQYF. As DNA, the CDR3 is TGTGCCAGCAGCTCACTGGACACAGATACGCAGTATTTT.

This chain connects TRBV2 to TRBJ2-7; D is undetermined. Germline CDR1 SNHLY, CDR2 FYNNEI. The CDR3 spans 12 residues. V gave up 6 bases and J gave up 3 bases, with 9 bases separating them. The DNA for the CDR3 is TGTGCCAGCAGAGATGCAGGCTACGAGCAGTACTTC. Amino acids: CASRDAGYEQYF.

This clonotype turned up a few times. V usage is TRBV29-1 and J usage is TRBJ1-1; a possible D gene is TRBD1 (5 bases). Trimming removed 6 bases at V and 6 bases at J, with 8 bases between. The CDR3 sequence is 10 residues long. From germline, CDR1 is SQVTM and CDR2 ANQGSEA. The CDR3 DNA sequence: TGCAGCGTGGGGGTCCCTGAAGCTTTCTTT. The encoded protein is CSVGVPEAFF.